A selection of T cell receptor beta chains follows, all from one sample in a study of early T cells in non-severe SARS-CoV-2 infection. TCRdb re-called the 5' RACE reads with MiXCR, one entry per CDR3 protein. This table has around 53,000 distinct CDR3 sequences, roughly 9.8% appearing once. Sequenced input: whole blood. Every receptor here comes from an adult who was a healthcare worker with PCR-confirmed SARS-CoV-2 infection or an uninfected control (not recorded which). Both conserved end residues are part of each CDR3. Fields, in order: J gene, D gene, clone size, V gene, CDR3 DNA, CDR3 protein. The D gene is left open where the match is weak. The size field is filled for only some rows; it gives once, few, many or a size class.

J gene: TRBJ2-7
D gene: .
clone size: .
V gene: TRBV5-1
CDR3 DNA: TGCGCCAGCAGCTTATCGGCGGGCCCCTACGAGCAGTACTTC
CDR3 protein: CASSLSAGPYEQYF

J gene: TRBJ2-3
D gene: .
clone size: many
V gene: TRBV29-1
CDR3 DNA: TGCAGCGCCCCATACCTAGGAGATACGCAGTATTTT
CDR3 protein: CSAPYLGDTQYF

J gene: TRBJ2-3
D gene: TRBD1
clone size: many
V gene: TRBV23-1
CDR3 DNA: TGCGCCAGCAGTCAATCGCCGGGACAGGGCCCAGATACGCAGTATTTT
CDR3 protein: CASSQSPGQGPDTQYF

J gene: TRBJ1-5
D gene: .
clone size: .
V gene: TRBV6-5
CDR3 DNA: TGTGCCAGCAGTGAGCCGGGTTGGGGAGAGGGTAGCAATCAGCCCCAGCATTTT
CDR3 protein: CASSEPGWGEGSNQPQHF

J gene: TRBJ2-7
D gene: .
clone size: many
V gene: TRBV12-3/TRBV12-4
CDR3 DNA: TGTGCCAGCAGTTTACTCGACACACAATACGAGCAGTACTTC
CDR3 protein: CASSLLDTQYEQYF

J gene: TRBJ1-1
D gene: .
clone size: .
V gene: TRBV10-3
CDR3 DNA: TGTGCCATCAGTGACCGGGGCACTGAAGCTTTCTTT
CDR3 protein: CAISDRGTEAFF

J gene: TRBJ1-1
D gene: .
clone size: few
V gene: TRBV6-6
CDR3 DNA: TGTGCCAGCAGTTACGGGGGGGCCGGCACTGAAGCTTTCTTT
CDR3 protein: CASSYGGAGTEAFF

J gene: TRBJ1-2
D gene: .
clone size: many
V gene: TRBV5-1
CDR3 DNA: TGCGCCAGCAGCTTGACAGTCAGCTATGGCTACACCTTC
CDR3 protein: CASSLTVSYGYTF

J gene: TRBJ1-2
D gene: .
clone size: few
V gene: TRBV10-3
CDR3 DNA: TGTGCCATCACCGGAGGGGGGGACTTCACAGGCTATGGCTACACCTTC
CDR3 protein: CAITGGGDFTGYGYTF

J gene: TRBJ2-1
D gene: .
clone size: few
V gene: TRBV15
CDR3 DNA: TGTGCCACCAGTCCGTCGGCTAGCGTCAACTCCCCCGGTACCTACAATGAGCAGTTCTTC
CDR3 protein: CATSPSASVNSPGTYNEQFF

J gene: TRBJ2-7
D gene: TRBD2
clone size: .
V gene: TRBV29-1
CDR3 DNA: TGCAGCGTTGACAGCGGGGCTTCCTACGAGCAGTACTTC
CDR3 protein: CSVDSGASYEQYF

J gene: TRBJ2-5
D gene: TRBD2
clone size: many
V gene: TRBV7-2
CDR3 DNA: TGTGCCAGCAGCCCTACCACTAGCGGGATGGCCCAGTACTTC
CDR3 protein: CASSPTTSGMAQYF

J gene: TRBJ2-5
D gene: TRBD2
clone size: .
V gene: TRBV5-1
CDR3 DNA: TGCGCCAGCAGCTCGATAGCGGGAGTGGGGGAGACCCAGTACTTC
CDR3 protein: CASSSIAGVGETQYF

J gene: TRBJ2-7
D gene: .
clone size: many
V gene: TRBV3-1
CDR3 DNA: TGTGCCAGCGGGGCCTTGCGCGAGCAGTACTTC
CDR3 protein: CASGALREQYF

J gene: TRBJ2-2
D gene: .
clone size: few
V gene: TRBV28
CDR3 DNA: TGTGCCAGCAGCCAGGGCACCGGGGAGCTGTTTTTT
CDR3 protein: CASSQGTGELFF

J gene: TRBJ1-1
D gene: .
clone size: many
V gene: TRBV5-4
CDR3 DNA: TGTGCCAGCAGCTTCGGGCACAGGGATACTGAAGCTTTCTTT
CDR3 protein: CASSFGHRDTEAFF

J gene: TRBJ1-1
D gene: TRBD1
clone size: .
V gene: TRBV19
CDR3 DNA: TGTGCCAGTAGAACAGGGGGCGTAGGGACGAACACTGAAGCTTTCTTT
CDR3 protein: CASRTGGVGTNTEAFF

J gene: TRBJ2-1
D gene: TRBD1
clone size: many
V gene: TRBV11-3
CDR3 DNA: TGTGCCAGCAGTTCCGCCCTACAGGGGAGCAATGAGCAGTTCTTC
CDR3 protein: CASSSALQGSNEQFF

J gene: TRBJ2-2
D gene: .
clone size: many
V gene: TRBV12-3/TRBV12-4
CDR3 DNA: TGTGCCAGCCTTTTCGAGGTCGGGGAGCTGTTTTTT
CDR3 protein: CASLFEVGELFF

J gene: TRBJ2-1
D gene: .
clone size: .
V gene: TRBV4-1
CDR3 DNA: TGCGCCAGCAGCCAAGATACGGCTAACTCCTACAATGAGCAGTTCTTC
CDR3 protein: CASSQDTANSYNEQFF

J gene: TRBJ1-1
D gene: .
clone size: .
V gene: TRBV5-1
CDR3 DNA: TGCGCCAGCAGCTTGGGACTCAATTCGGAGAACACTGAAGCTTTCTTT
CDR3 protein: CASSLGLNSENTEAFF

J gene: TRBJ2-4
D gene: .
clone size: few
V gene: TRBV28
CDR3 DNA: TGTGCCAGCAGTTTAGGGGTATCCAAAAACATTCAGTACTTC
CDR3 protein: CASSLGVSKNIQYF

J gene: TRBJ2-2
D gene: .
clone size: few
V gene: TRBV3-1
CDR3 DNA: TGTGCCAGCAGCCGCCGGGGGACCCAGGGGACCGGGGAGCTGTTTTTT
CDR3 protein: CASSRRGTQGTGELFF

J gene: TRBJ1-1
D gene: TRBD1
clone size: few
V gene: TRBV27
CDR3 DNA: TGTGCCAGCAGAGACAGGGCCAGGGCTGAAGCTTTCTTT
CDR3 protein: CASRDRARAEAFF

J gene: TRBJ2-7
D gene: TRBD2
clone size: many
V gene: TRBV11-2
CDR3 DNA: TGTGCCAGCAGTAAAGGGACTACGGGTGAAGGGCAGTACTTC
CDR3 protein: CASSKGTTGEGQYF

J gene: TRBJ2-5
D gene: TRBD2
clone size: many
V gene: TRBV7-9
CDR3 DNA: TGTGCCAGCAGCGCCACTTGGCTGGCGGGAGGGCCCTCGGGACAAGAGACCCAGTACTTC
CDR3 protein: CASSATWLAGGPSGQETQYF

J gene: TRBJ2-1
D gene: .
clone size: many
V gene: TRBV12-3/TRBV12-4
CDR3 DNA: TGTGCCAGCAGTCCCGAGGGGACTCCCAAGCAGTTCTTC
CDR3 protein: CASSPEGTPKQFF

J gene: TRBJ1-3
D gene: .
clone size: few
V gene: TRBV7-8
CDR3 DNA: TGTGCCAGCGGACAGTTCGGATCTGGAAACACCATATATTTT
CDR3 protein: CASGQFGSGNTIYF

J gene: TRBJ1-2
D gene: .
clone size: .
V gene: TRBV7-9
CDR3 DNA: TGTGCCAGCAGCTTAGGACAGCACTATGGCTACACCTTC
CDR3 protein: CASSLGQHYGYTF

J gene: TRBJ1-6
D gene: TRBD1
clone size: many
V gene: TRBV6-5
CDR3 DNA: TGTGCCAGCAGTAGGGGGACAGGGGCCAGTAATTCACCCCTCCACTTT
CDR3 protein: CASSRGTGASNSPLHF

J gene: TRBJ1-1
D gene: .
clone size: medium-sized
V gene: TRBV29-1
CDR3 DNA: TGCAGCGTCCCGGACGTGTCCGAAGCTTTCTTT
CDR3 protein: CSVPDVSEAFF

J gene: TRBJ2-7
D gene: .
clone size: many
V gene: TRBV5-1
CDR3 DNA: TGCGCCAGCAGCCCGCGGACGGATTCCTACGAGCAGTACTTC
CDR3 protein: CASSPRTDSYEQYF

J gene: TRBJ2-7
D gene: .
clone size: .
V gene: TRBV6-5
CDR3 DNA: TGTGCCAGCAGTTACCATAACGGGAACCAGTACTTC
CDR3 protein: CASSYHNGNQYF

J gene: TRBJ2-1
D gene: TRBD1
clone size: .
V gene: TRBV5-1
CDR3 DNA: TGCGCCAGCAGCTCCATACAGGGGTCGGATGAGCAGTTCTTC
CDR3 protein: CASSSIQGSDEQFF

J gene: TRBJ2-4
D gene: .
clone size: many
V gene: TRBV7-9
CDR3 DNA: TGTGCCAGCAGCCTGGACTGGGAGATTCAGTACTTC
CDR3 protein: CASSLDWEIQYF

J gene: TRBJ2-1
D gene: TRBD2
clone size: many
V gene: TRBV9
CDR3 DNA: TGTGCCAGCAGCGGAGGGACTAGCGGCGGCGAGCAGTTCTTC
CDR3 protein: CASSGGTSGGEQFF

J gene: TRBJ2-7
D gene: TRBD2
clone size: .
V gene: TRBV11-2
CDR3 DNA: TGTGCCAGCAGCTTAGTCTCTTCGGGAGGGTCCTACGAGCAGTACTTC
CDR3 protein: CASSLVSSGGSYEQYF